These 24 T cell receptor beta chains were sequenced from one sample in a study of blood T cell repertoires in COVID-19. The assay was immunoSEQ multiplex PCR, and TCRdb's table has in-frame clones only and misses some. This sample has 44,000 or so clones, with less than 90% found just once. The sample comprised peripheral blood. The receptors shown here come from a human donor in a cohort sampled during active COVID-19.

The J gene is TRBJ2-1, the V gene TRBV19; D gene ambiguous. The CDR3 has 15 amino acids. Germline CDR1 LNHDA, CDR2 SQIVND (reference sequence). V was cut by 5 bases and J by 2 bases, with 13 bases left in between. Written as DNA, the CDR3 is TGTGCCAGTAGTCCCACTAAATCAACCTACAATGAGCAGTTCTTC. The encoded protein is CASSPTKSTYNEQFF.

V usage is TRBV5-1 and J usage is TRBJ2-1; possible D gene TRBD1, 5 bases. The germline V gene has CDR1 SGHRS and CDR2 YFSETQ. V lost 0 bases, J lost 6 bases, and 10 bases lay in between. The CDR3 covers 14 residues. The CDR3 DNA reads TGCGCCAGCAGCTTGGATGGACAAGGCAATGAGCAGTTCTTC. It codes for CASSLDGQGNEQFF.

This clone is labeled as large. The V and J genes are TRBV7-2 and TRBJ1-6, with D hard to call. Germline V lookup: CDR1 SGHTA, CDR2 FQGNSA. CDR3 length: 14 amino acids. The V end lost 1 base, the J end lost 6 bases, and 7 bases lay between the germline ends. In nucleotides, the CDR3 is TGTGCCAGCAGCTTAGGTAACAGTAATTCACCCCTCCACTTT. Residues: CASSLGNSNSPLHF.

This clone was detected a few times. V gene TRBV4-1 combines with J gene TRBJ2-2; no reliable D call. This CDR3 contains 13 residues. Per germline, CDR1 MGHRA and CDR2 YSYEKL. Trimming cost V 9 bases and J 3 bases, with 11 bases left between them. The CDR3 sequence is CASFEDYTGELFF. The DNA for the CDR3 is TGCGCCAGTTTTGAGGATTACACCGGGGAGCTGTTTTTT.

V and J are TRBV6-2 or TRBV6-3 and TRBJ2-3, with 10 bases aligning to TRBD2. Germline CDR1 MNHEY, CDR2 SVGEGT. The CDR3 runs 15 residues. With 6 bases clipped from V and 1 base from J, the junction kept 4 bases outside the gene matches. The CDR3 protein is CASSPGLAGTDTQYF. The DNA for the CDR3 is TGTGCCAGCAGCCCCGGACTAGCGGGCACAGATACGCAGTATTTT.

The chain joins TRBV3-1 (or the pseudogene TRBV3-2) to TRBJ1-1; D not resolved. Germline V gene data show CDR1 as LGHDT and CDR2 as YNNKEL (reference sequence). The CDR3 sequence is 16 residues long. The V end lost 0 bases, the J end lost 10 bases, and 21 bases lay between the germline ends. CDR3 residues: CASSQDRVTRPVGAFF. The CDR3 DNA sequence: TGTGCCAGCAGCCAAGATCGGGTAACGCGTCCAGTTGGAGCTTTCTTT.

By sample fraction, this clone is medium-sized (0.01 to 0.1%). J is TRBJ1-6 and V is TRBV9; tentatively, D is TRBD1 (6 bases). The germline gives CDR1 SGDLS, CDR2 YYNGEE. This CDR3 spans 14 amino acids. V lost 4 bases and J 9 bases, leaving 14 bases between the germline ends. Here the CDR3 DNA reads TGTGCCAGCAGCCCAGGACAGCCTTCTTCACCCCTCCACTTT. It codes for CASSPGQPSSPLHF.

The CDR3 DNA is TGTGCTAGCGCCCCCGGGAACACCGGGGAGCTGTTTTTT. Encoded protein: CASAPGNTGELFF. V usage is TRBV7-7 and J usage is TRBJ2-2, with D possibly matching TRBD2 (5 bases). Germline CDR1 and CDR2: SSHAT and FNYEAQ (reference sequence). This CDR3 region has 13 residues. The whole variable domain, filled in from reference TRBV7-7 and TRBJ2-2, reads GAGVSQSPRYKVTKRGQDVTLRCDPISSHATLYWYQQALGQGPEFLTYFNYEAQPDKSGLPSDRFSAERPEGSISTLTIQRTEQRDSAMYRCASAPGNTGELFFGEGSRLTVL.

The CDR3 is CASSPGLAGATDTQYF. The CDR3 nucleotides are TGTGCCAGCTCACCCGGACTAGCGGGGGCCACAGATACGCAGTATTTT. The chain carries TRBV18 and TRBJ2-3; 13 nucleotides agree with TRBD2. With 3 bases clipped from V and 2 bases from J, the junction kept 2 bases outside the gene matches. This CDR3 is 16 amino acids long. The germline gives CDR1 KGHSH, CDR2 LQKENI.

The V gene is TRBV7-9, the J gene TRBJ2-3; unclear D gene. Germline V CDR1 and CDR2: SEHNR, FQNEAQ (reference sequence). V lost 2 bases to trimming and J lost 4 bases, with 13 bases between them. The CDR3 is 15 amino acids. CDR3 DNA sequence: TGTGCCAGCAGCTTATATCGCCAGGATGCAGATACGCAGTATTTT. Residues: CASSLYRQDADTQYF.

This clone is a singleton in its sample. The CDR3 DNA follows: TGTGCCAGCAGCCAAGGGGCCGCAGGGGTCGCTGAAGCTTTCTTT. Translated, it gives CASSQGAAGVAEAFF. The genes are TRBV14 and TRBJ1-1, with D maybe TRBD1 (6 bases). This CDR3 spans 15 amino acids. Germline assignment: CDR1 SGHDN and CDR2 FVKESK. Trimming removed 1 base at V and 6 bases at J, with 15 bases between.

Only a few counts were recorded for this clone. This chain links TRBV5-1 with TRBJ1-2; 9 nucleotides align to TRBD1. Germline CDR1 reads SGHRS; CDR2 reads YFSETQ. Germline trimming cut 3 bases from V and 8 bases from J; bases unmatched to any gene: 5. The CDR3 covers 13 residues. The CDR3 coding sequence is TGCGCCAGCAGCTGGAGGACAGGGGCCGGCTACACCTTC. Protein sequence: CASSWRTGAGYTF.

This chain uses TRBV19 with TRBJ2-7; 11 bases match TRBD2. J was trimmed by 5 bases and V by 4 bases; bases with no gene match: 1. Germline V gives CDR1 LNHDA, CDR2 SQIVND (reference sequence). The CDR3 covers 13 residues. The CDR3 loop is CASSTSGGHEQYF. The DNA for the CDR3 is TGTGCCAGTAGTACTAGCGGGGGGCACGAGCAGTACTTC.

This rearrangement joins TRBV6-5 to TRBJ2-3, with D perhaps TRBD2 (6 bases). The germline V and J ends were trimmed by 4 bases and 9 bases, with 17 bases remaining between them. Germline V gene data show CDR1 as MNHEY and CDR2 as SVGAGI. The CDR3 extends over 14 amino acids. DNA for the CDR3: TGTGCCAGCAGTTGGAGGCGGGATAGGGGCACGCAGTATTTT. Protein product: CASSWRRDRGTQYF.

The chain is built from TRBV25-1 and TRBJ1-2; D may be TRBD1 (5 bases). Trimming left V 6 bases short and J 10 bases short, with 15 bases between. There are 12 residues in the CDR3. Germline V gene data show CDR1 as MGHDK and CDR2 as SYGVNS. The CDR3 nucleotides are TGTGCCAGCAGCTTAGGACATAGGAACTACACCTTC. This codes for CASSLGHRNYTF.

This clone was seen a few times. The chain recombines TRBV21-1 with TRBJ1-2; the table's D gene call, TRBD1, was not cross checked with the DNA. TRBV21-1 is tagged as a pseudogene. The CDR3 sequence is 13 residues long. In DNA form, the CDR3 reads TGTGCCAGCAAGACAGGGGGCGCGTCCGGCTACACCTTC. It translates to CASKTGGASGYTF.

The J gene is TRBJ2-7, the V gene TRBV19; 7 bases line up with TRBD1. The CDR3 contains 14 residues. V shed 5 bases and J 2 bases; nucleotides not matched to a gene: 6. Germline CDR1 reads LNHDA; CDR2 reads SQIVND (reference sequence). Here the CDR3 reads CASSPRTGTYEQYF. The CDR3 coding sequence is TGTGCCAGTAGTCCCCGGACAGGAACCTACGAGCAGTACTTC.

The chain links TRBV16 to TRBJ2-7; 7 bases fit TRBD1. With V trimmed by 2 bases and J by 5 bases, 15 bases remained unmatched. There are 17 residues in the CDR3. CDR1 and CDR2 from the germline V gene are KGHSY and FQNENV. The chain's CDR3 is CASSQTGTGELADEQYF. The DNA for the CDR3 is TGTGCCAGCAGCCAAACCGGAACAGGGGAGCTGGCCGACGAGCAGTACTTC.

The V gene is TRBV7-3, the J gene TRBJ2-5; a possible D gene is TRBD2 (6 bases). This CDR3 region has 15 residues. Germline CDR1 and CDR2: SGHTA and FQGTGA. Deletions cut 2 bases from V and 5 bases from J, with 15 bases between. CDR3 coding DNA: TGTGCCAGCAGCTTAGAGGCCGCGGGAATGGAGACCCAGTACTTC. Its protein product is CASSLEAAGMETQYF.

This chain connects TRBV11-2 to TRBJ1-1; no reliable D call. V was shortened by 0 bases and J by 4 bases, with 6 bases between the two germline ends. Germline V lookup: CDR1 SGHAT, CDR2 FQNNGV. The CDR3 length is 13 residues. CDR3 sequence: CASSLDRSTEAFF. The CDR3 bases are TGTGCCAGCAGCTTAGACAGGTCCACTGAAGCTTTCTTT.

CDR3 bases: TGCGCCAGCAGCTTGGCCGCAGGGACCTACGAGCAGTACTTC. Its translation is CASSLAAGTYEQYF. This chain connects TRBV5-1 to TRBJ2-7; D is possibly TRBD1 (5 bases). V was clipped by 0 bases and J by 2 bases, with 9 bases between them. CDR1 is SGHRS, CDR2 YFSETQ, per germline. The CDR3 is made up of 14 amino acids.

This clone showed up just once. The chain recombines TRBV7-2 with TRBJ2-5; the match to TRBD2 covers 7 bases. With 5 bases clipped from V and 2 bases from J, the junction kept 8 bases outside the gene matches. The germline CDR1 and CDR2 sequences are SGHTA and FQGNSA. The CDR3 covers 15 residues. The chain's CDR3 is CASSPAGWEQETQYF. CDR3 nucleotide sequence: TGTGCCAGCAGCCCAGCGGGGTGGGAACAAGAGACCCAGTACTTC.

The chain recombines TRBV29-1 with TRBJ1-2, with unresolved D. Germline V gene data show CDR1 as SQVTM and CDR2 as ANQGSEA. The CDR3 spans 12 residues. Deletions cut 5 bases from V and 4 bases from J, with 11 bases between. CDR3: CSVKGTAYGYTF. The CDR3 nucleotides read TGCAGCGTTAAAGGCACAGCCTATGGCTACACCTTC.

This chain joins TRBV11-2 and TRBJ1-1; the D gene is possibly TRBD1 (5 bases). This CDR3 has 13 residues. Germline CDR1 is SGHAT and CDR2 is FQNNGV. Trimming removed 7 bases from V and 9 bases from J, with 18 bases in between. The CDR3 here is CASTLEGTLKAFF. The CDR3 DNA is TGTGCCAGCACTCTGGAGGGGACCCTTAAAGCTTTCTTT.